One and the same sample provided the 22 T cell receptor beta chains below, sequenced in a study of blood T cells in healthy people across ages. For the second PCR, which ran for about 7 to 11 cycles, a sample-barcoded 5' primer and a J-beta primer mix were used. TCRdb analysed the 5' RACE reads with MiXCR anew, one entry per CDR3 protein. The sample lists approximately 850,000 distinct CDR3 sequences, 40% to 50% occurring once. The material sequenced was blood. Receptors were obtained from a man between 60 and 70 years old in good health.

V is TRBV25-1 and J is TRBJ2-7, with 10 bases identical to TRBD2. The CDR3 has 18 amino acids. Germline assignment: CDR1 MGHDK and CDR2 SYGVNS. V shed 2 bases and J 7 bases; nucleotides not matched to a gene: 17. DNA for the CDR3: TGTGCCAGCAGTGAACTCGGGAAGCCGGGACTAGCGAACCATGAGCAGTACTTC. It translates to CASSELGKPGLANHEQYF.

This clonotype was counted between two and nine times. This chain uses TRBV29-1 with TRBJ1-2, with 11 positions matching TRBD1. V lost 7 bases and J lost 6; bases outside the gene matches: 7. Germline V gives CDR1 SQVTM, CDR2 ANQGSEA. CDR3 length: 13 residues. The CDR3 reads CSAGQGARNGYTF. CDR3 bases: TGCAGCGCTGGACAGGGGGCGAGGAATGGCTACACCTTC. Using reference TRBV29-1 and TRBJ1-2 for the parts outside the CDR3, the full variable domain is SAVISQKPSRDICQRGTSLTIQCQVDSQVTMMFWYRQQPGQSLTLIATANQGSEATYESGFVIDKFPISRPNLTFSTLTVSNMSPEDSSIYLCSAGQGARNGYTFGSGTRLTVV.

The rearrangement joins TRBV6-1 to TRBJ2-5; TRBD1 might be the D (6 bases). Germline V gives CDR1 MNHNS, CDR2 SASEGT. The CDR3 extends over 16 amino acids. V was pared by 3 bases and J by 1 base, with 15 bases between. The CDR3 sequence is CASSDKGVRLQETQYF. The CDR3 DNA is TGTGCCAGCAGTGATAAGGGGGTCCGGCTCCAAGAGACCCAGTACTTC.

The rearrangement joins TRBV13 to TRBJ1-1, with D tentatively TRBD1 (5 bases). Germline V gives CDR1 PRHDT, CDR2 FYEKMQ (reference sequence). CDR3 size: 14 residues. Trimming cost V 6 bases and J 2 bases, with 13 bases left between them. Here the CDR3 reads CASRTGVRNTEAFF. CDR3 DNA sequence: TGTGCCAGCAGGACGGGGGTTAGAAACACTGAAGCTTTCTTT. The complete variable domain, with remaining parts taken from reference TRBV13 and TRBJ1-1, reads AAGVIQSPRHLIKEKRETATLKCYPIPRHDTVYWYQQGPGQDPQFLISFYEKMQSDKGSIPDRFSAQQFSDYHSELNMSSLELGDSALYFCASRTGVRNTEAFFGQGTRLTVV.

This clonotype was counted a few times. The chain joins TRBV7-8 to TRBJ2-7; 11 bases are a match to TRBD2. The CDR3 is 18 amino acids. J gave up 1 base and V 2 bases, and 10 bases lay outside the gene matches. From germline, CDR1 is SGHVS and CDR2 FQNEAQ. For the CDR3, the DNA is TGTGCCAGCAGCTTACTAGGGACTAGCGGTATCTCATCCTACGAGCAGTACTTC. Translating gives CASSLLGTSGISSYEQYF.

Comments on this clonotype: This clone may be a read error of a much larger clone one base away. This chain connects TRBV28 to TRBJ1-2, with 9 bases that match TRBD1. This CDR3 has 15 amino acids. Looked up from germline, CDR1 is MDHEN and CDR2 is SYDVKM. CDR3: CAGSTRDRAWRGYTF. CDR3 DNA sequence: TGTGCCGGCAGTACCAGGGACAGGGCCTGGAGGGGCTACACCTTC.

The J gene is TRBJ1-5, the V gene TRBV27; weak D call: TRBD1 (5 bases). V lost 5 bases to trimming and J lost 4 bases, with 12 bases between them. Germline V lookup: CDR1 MNHEY, CDR2 SMNVEV (reference sequence). The CDR3 runs 14 residues. The CDR3 is CASSPFDRNQPQHF. CDR3 nucleotide sequence: TGTGCCAGCAGTCCGTTCGACAGAAATCAGCCCCAGCATTTT.

The V and J genes are TRBV29-1 and TRBJ1-1; possible D gene TRBD1, 5 bases. Trimming shortened V by 3 bases and J by 1 base, and 12 bases separated the two germline ends. CDR1 is SQVTM, CDR2 ANQGSEA, per germline. The CDR3 loop spans 14 amino acids. CDR3 sequence reads: CSVDKTGQNTEAFF. DNA of the CDR3: TGCAGCGTTGATAAAACCGGACAGAACACTGAAGCTTTCTTT.

This clonotype was detected ten times or more. The rearrangement uses TRBV10-3 and TRBJ2-7; D is perhaps TRBD1 (6 bases). With 3 bases removed from V and 2 bases from J, the gap between germline ends came to 11 bases. Germline CDR1 ENHRY, CDR2 SYGVKD. This CDR3 is built from 14 residues. CDR3: CAISDSDRTYEQYF. The CDR3 bases are TGTGCCATCAGTGACTCGGACAGAACCTACGAGCAGTACTTC.

The J gene is TRBJ2-5, the V gene TRBV7-2, with TRBD2 matching 10 bases. The V gene's germline CDR1 is SGHTA and CDR2 FQGNSA. The CDR3 spans 16 residues. V lost 1 base and J lost 11; bases outside the gene matches: 13. The DNA for the CDR3 is TGTGCCAGCAGCTTAGGGGCTAGCGGGAGTAGGTATGAGCAGTACTTC. Protein sequence: CASSLGASGSRYEQYF.

J is TRBJ2-3 and V is TRBV5-1, with TRBD2 identical over 8 bases. CDR1 and CDR2 from the germline V gene are SGHRS and YFSETQ. The CDR3 is 18 amino acids. V was clipped by 4 bases and J by 2 bases; unmatched bases: 15. The CDR3 nucleotides are TGCGCCAGCAGCCTGAATTTGGTCGGGGGGGGCAACACAGATACGCAGTATTTT. It yields the protein CASSLNLVGGGNTDTQYF.

This chain links TRBV7-3 with TRBJ2-1, with D uncertain. Germline V CDR1 and CDR2: SGHTA, FQGTGA. CDR3 length equals 11 residues. With 5 bases removed from V and 9 bases from J, the gap between germline ends came to 8 bases. DNA of the CDR3: TGTGCCAGCAGCCCTCCCTTTGAGCAGTTCTTC. Its protein product is CASSPPFEQFF.

The sample holds many counts of this clonotype. This sequence joins TRBV7-2 and TRBJ2-7; D gene unclear. The V gene lost 0 bases and the J gene lost 6 bases, with 3 bases spanning the gap. Germline V gives CDR1 SGHTA, CDR2 FQGNSA. The CDR3 consists of 11 residues. CDR3 sequence reads: CASSLALEQYF. CDR3 coding DNA: TGTGCCAGCAGCTTAGCCCTCGAGCAGTACTTC.

The chain uses TRBV6-6 and TRBJ2-7, with TRBD1 as a possible D gene (6 bases). From germline, CDR1 is MNHNY and CDR2 SVGAGI (reference sequence). The CDR3 loop spans 11 amino acids. V was shortened by 4 bases and J by 9 bases, with 10 bases between the two germline ends. CDR3: CASSSTGPQYF. CDR3 nucleotides: TGTGCCAGCAGTTCCACAGGGCCGCAGTACTTC.

The table lists this clonotype with a few counts. The chain combines TRBV18 with TRBJ2-1; D is ambiguous. V lost 2 bases, J lost 0 bases, and 8 bases lay in between. The CDR3 runs to 15 residues. Germline CDR1 and CDR2: KGHSH and LQKENI. The CDR3 protein is CASSPIGSSYNEQFF. The CDR3 DNA reads as TGTGCCAGCTCACCAATTGGTTCCTCCTACAATGAGCAGTTCTTC.

With respect to this clonotype: A much larger clone differs from this one at a single base, so this may be a read error. This chain links TRBV3-1 with TRBJ2-5; 7 bases map to TRBD2. This CDR3 spans 14 amino acids. Germline assignment: CDR1 LGHDT and CDR2 YNNKEL (reference sequence). The CDR3 loop is CAGSQDRRGETQYF. The CDR3 coding sequence is TGTGCCGGCAGCCAAGACCGGCGGGGGGAGACCCAGTACTTC.

There are a few counts of this clonotype. The chain's CDR3 is CASSFRGTSTDTQYF. For the CDR3, the DNA is TGTGCCAGCAGCTTCAGGGGAACCAGCACAGATACGCAGTATTTT. The rearrangement joins TRBV7-2 to TRBJ2-3; the D gene is possibly TRBD1 (6 bases). V lost 3 bases and J 0 bases, leaving 10 bases between the germline ends. The CDR3 loop spans 15 amino acids. CDR1 is SGHTA and CDR2 is FQGNSA in the germline V gene.

This chain joins TRBV11-2 and TRBJ2-5; tentative D call: TRBD2 (7 bases). Looked up from germline, CDR1 is SGHAT and CDR2 is FQNNGV. The CDR3 has 15 residues. Trimming took 1 base from V and 3 from J, leaving 12 bases between them. The CDR3 DNA reads as TGTGCCAGCAGCTTAGTCGCGGGGGCAGAAGAGACCCAGTACTTC. It is translated as CASSLVAGAEETQYF. The variable domain in full, completed from reference TRBV11-2 and TRBJ2-5, reads EAGVAQSPRYKIIEKRQSVAFWCNPISGHATLYWYQQILGQGPKLLIQFQNNGVVDDSQLPKDRFSAERLKGVDSTLKIQPAKLEDSAVYLCASSLVAGAEETQYFGPGTRLLVL.

The rearrangement uses TRBV7-9 and TRBJ1-2; perhaps TRBD1 as D (6 bases). In germline, CDR1 is SEHNR, CDR2 FQNEAQ (reference sequence). Trimming took off 2 bases at V and 6 bases at J, with 19 bases between the two ends. This CDR3 is 16 amino acids long. This CDR3 reads CASSLPLREDRNGYTF. Written as DNA, the CDR3 is TGTGCCAGCAGCTTACCCTTGAGGGAGGACAGAAATGGCTACACCTTC.

This chain connects TRBV7-2 to TRBJ2-2; 10 positions match TRBD1. CDR1 and CDR2 from the germline V gene are SGHTA and FQGNSA. The CDR3 is 16 residues long. The V segment lost 4 bases and the J segment 4 bases; nucleotides outside the gene matches: 6. CDR3 amino acids: CASSYRQGAGTGELFF. CDR3 bases: TGTGCCAGCAGCTACAGACAGGGGGCGGGCACCGGGGAGCTGTTTTTT.

This chain connects TRBV10-3 to TRBJ2-5, with D perhaps TRBD1 (6 bases). V was cut by 0 bases and J by 5 bases, with 16 bases left in between. The CDR3 loop spans 16 amino acids. Germline V gene lookup returns CDR1 ENHRY and CDR2 SYGVKD. The CDR3 protein is CAISESIGPQGETQYF. The CDR3 region has the DNA TGTGCCATCAGTGAGTCGATCGGGCCGCAGGGGGAGACCCAGTACTTC.

The chain has TRBV7-2 and TRBJ2-1; D is perhaps TRBD2 (5 bases). This CDR3 region has 14 residues. With 1 base removed from V and 5 bases from J, the gap between germline ends came to 9 bases. Germline-derived CDR1 and CDR2 are SGHTA and FQGNSA. The CDR3 loop reads CASSLGGSNNEQFF. The DNA of the CDR3 is TGTGCCAGCAGCTTAGGAGGGTCCAACAATGAGCAGTTCTTC.